The clone carrying this TCR beta chain is a singleton in its sample. Antigen unknown. This sample is part of a study of T cell responses to AZD1222 COVID-19 vaccine. The study, taken as a whole, reports: Repertoire sampling was restricted to post-peak T cell response timepoints.

Assay used: immunoSEQ multiplex PCR; TCRdb lists only in-frame clones, some missing. Of just under 90,000 clones in the sample, around 90% were seen once. The receptor comes from an adult in good health. The source was peripheral blood, collected on day 0 of MenACWY control vaccination.

CDR3 sequence: CASSQGGAYEQYF. The CDR3 DNA follows: TGTGCCAGCAGCCAGGGGGGCGCCTACGAGCAGTACTTC. The genes are TRBV7-9 and TRBJ2-7, with a tentative D call TRBD1 (7 bases). The CDR3 is 13 residues long. Trimming removed 5 bases from V and 2 bases from J, with 10 bases in between. The germline V gene has CDR1 SEHNR and CDR2 FQNEAQ (reference sequence).